This T cell receptor beta chain was recorded in a study of T cell changes during pregnancy in multiple sclerosis. The method was immunoSEQ multiplex PCR; TCRdb's version includes in-frame clones alone and lacks a portion of them. This table has 35,000 to 45,000 clones, 88% appearing once. V lost 4 bases and J lost 2, with 9 bases in between. Germline-derived CDR1 and CDR2 are SGHRS and YFSETQ. This CDR3 spans 13 amino acids. The sequence was collected from a female donor with multiple sclerosis, enrolled in a pregnancy study. V and J are TRBV5-1 and TRBJ1-2; D might be TRBD1 (6 bases). The material was CD8+ T cells from peripheral blood mononuclear cells, obtained in the first trimester of pregnancy. The CDR3 sequence: CASSPQGNYGYTF. The CDR3 coding sequence is TGCGCCAGCAGCCCCCAGGGGAACTATGGCTACACCTTC.